This T cell receptor beta chain stems from a study of CD8 T cells in Susac syndrome. Study-level points and caveats: Regarding the TCR sequencing and HLA analysis, the study admitted that a relatively small number of individuals were involved.

Regarding this clonotype: Its antigen is unknown.

TCR beta sequencing was performed on blood CD8+ and CD4+ T cells. Recently defined diagnostic criteria for definite or probable disease were fulfilled by Susac syndrome patients. Negative isolation yielded CD8+ and CD4+ T cells; FACS enriched TEMRA cells. RNA, at about 0.5 to 1 ug, was reverse transcribed with random hexamers. Each CDR3 protein is one row after TCRdb ran MiXCR on the immunoSEQ multiplex PCR reads. The table records roughly 250,000 distinct CDR3 sequences, almost 97% of them present only once. The CDR3 extends over 13 amino acids. V was clipped by 0 bases and J by 6 bases, with 8 bases between them. Germline loops: CDR1 KGHSH, CDR2 LQKENI.

Material for sequencing was CD4+ T cells from PBMCs. The genes are TRBV18 and TRBJ2-5; D gene ambiguous. The source of this sequence is a human donor with Susac syndrome. Here the CDR3 DNA reads TGTGCCAGCTCACCACCTGCTTCGAAGACCCAGTACTTC. This gives the protein CASSPPASKTQYF.